The 13 T cell receptor beta chains listed next were all sequenced from one sample in a study of blood T cell repertoires in COVID-19. TCRdb's copy holds only in-frame clones and misses some; the assay was immunoSEQ multiplex PCR. The sample shows about 110,000 clones, 70% to 80% of them seen only once. Sequencing input: peripheral blood. The receptors come from a human donor with acute or convalescent COVID-19. The donor label of this sample is uncertain.

The V and J genes are TRBV29-1 and TRBJ2-3; the D gene is possibly TRBD2 (6 bases). CDR1 SQVTM and CDR2 ANQGSEA come from the germline V gene. This CDR3 is built from 12 residues. The germline V and J ends were trimmed by 8 bases and 4 bases, with 13 bases remaining between them. As DNA, the CDR3 is TGCAGCACCGAGCGGGTCTCAGATACGCAGTATTTT. Translated, it gives CSTERVSDTQYF.

The rearrangement links TRBV19 to TRBJ2-1, with 8 bases that match TRBD2. The CDR3 contains 15 residues. Germline assignment: CDR1 LNHDA and CDR2 SQIVND (reference sequence). V lost 5 bases, J lost 9 bases, and 12 bases stayed unmatched. The CDR3 nucleotides are TGTGCCAGTAGTCCCTCGATCGGGGGGGCTCTTGAGCAGTTCTTC. Protein sequence: CASSPSIGGALEQFF.

This rearrangement joins TRBV7-2 to TRBJ2-3; a weak D match, TRBD2 (5 bases). The CDR3 contains 14 residues. Germline values: CDR1 SGHTA, CDR2 FQGNSA. V shed 2 bases and J shed 3 bases, with 9 bases lying between them. CDR3 bases: TGTGCCAGCAGCTTATTTCCGGGAACAGATACGCAGTATTTT. Its protein product is CASSLFPGTDTQYF.

The chain recombines TRBV2 with TRBJ1-4; no definite D call. This CDR3 contains 16 residues. V was pared by 6 bases and J by 1 base, with 15 bases between. The germline CDR1 and CDR2 sequences are SNHLY and FYNNEI. This CDR3 reads CASSVQGSGTNEKLFF. CDR3 DNA sequence: TGTGCCAGCAGCGTGCAAGGGAGTGGAACTAATGAAAAACTGTTTTTT.

This chain connects TRBV15 to TRBJ1-3; D is ambiguous. Deletions cut 1 base from V and 0 bases from J, with 7 bases between. From germline, CDR1 is LNHNV and CDR2 YYDKDF (reference sequence). The CDR3 loop spans 15 amino acids. The DNA for the CDR3 is TGTGCCACCAGCAGAGGGAGTAGCTCTGGAAACACCATATATTTT. Its protein product is CATSRGSSSGNTIYF. The entire variable domain, with the rest obtained from reference TRBV15 and TRBJ1-3, is as follows: DAMVIQNPRYQVTQFGKPVTLSCSQTLNHNVMYWYQQKSSQAPKLLFHYYDKDFNNEADTPDNFQSRRPNTSFCFLDIRSPGLGDTAMYLCATSRGSSSGNTIYFGEGSWLTVV.

Only one count was recorded for this clone. This chain links TRBV27 with TRBJ1-5; D perhaps matches TRBD1 (5 bases). V was shortened by 6 bases and J by 4 bases, with 16 bases between the two germline ends. This CDR3 is built from 15 residues. Per germline, CDR1 MNHEY and CDR2 SMNVEV (reference sequence). The CDR3 nucleotides read TGTGCCAGCAGCCGAGGGACGGGAGGGAATCAGCCCCAGCATTTT. Translation gives CASSRGTGGNQPQHF.

The chain uses TRBV28 and TRBJ1-1; 7 bases map to TRBD1. The CDR3 runs 12 residues. The V gene end was trimmed by 4 bases and the J gene end by 11 bases; junction bases not matched to a gene: 7. Germline V gene data show CDR1 as MDHEN and CDR2 as SYDVKM. CDR3 in DNA: TGTGCCAGCAGTTCCAAGGGGGCTTGGGCTTTCTTT. This translates into CASSSKGAWAFF.

The rearrangement uses TRBV10-2 and TRBJ2-3; 9 bases agree with TRBD2. Germline CDR1 WSHSY, CDR2 SAAADI. There are 13 residues in the CDR3. J lost 6 bases, V lost 8 bases, and 6 bases had no gene match. In nucleotides, the CDR3 is TGCGCCAGCCGCGCGGGGGGGCCGGATACGCAGTATTTT. This sequence encodes CASRAGGPDTQYF.

This clone was recorded a few times. J is TRBJ1-2 and V is TRBV5-1; 7 positions match TRBD1. The J segment lost 4 bases and the V segment lost 6 bases, leaving 9 bases of the junction unmatched. CDR3 length equals 14 residues. Germline V gene data show CDR1 as SGHRS and CDR2 as YFSETQ. CDR3 in amino acids: CASTDNRGPYGYTF. In DNA, the CDR3 is TGCGCCAGCACCGACAACAGGGGCCCCTATGGCTACACCTTC.

This rearrangement joins TRBV2 to TRBJ1-1, with D perhaps TRBD1 (5 bases). Germline V gene sequence: CDR1 SNHLY, CDR2 FYNNEI. The CDR3 extends over 13 amino acids. V was clipped by 10 bases and J by 5 bases, with 17 bases between them. CDR3 in amino acids: CANTRVEGTEAFF. The CDR3, as DNA: TGTGCCAACACCAGGGTGGAGGGGACTGAAGCTTTCTTT.

The chain couples TRBV6-5 to TRBJ2-7; D possibly corresponds to TRBD1 (5 bases). In germline, CDR1 is MNHEY, CDR2 SVGAGI. The V gene lost 7 bases and the J gene lost 1 base, with 17 bases spanning the gap. The CDR3 runs to 15 residues. The CDR3, as DNA: TGTGCCAGCATGGACATCGGAGAAGGGTCCTACGAGCAGTACTTC. This gives the protein CASMDIGEGSYEQYF.

This clone is labeled medium-sized. This rearrangement joins TRBV30 to TRBJ1-1, with D tentatively TRBD1 (6 bases). CDR3 length equals 13 residues. Trimming took 1 base from V and 0 from J, leaving 6 bases between them. Germline V gives CDR1 GTSNPN, CDR2 SVGIG (reference sequence). The CDR3 here is CAWSGTVNTEAFF. The CDR3 nucleotides are TGTGCCTGGAGTGGGACAGTGAACACTGAAGCTTTCTTT.

The chain employs TRBV7-3 and TRBJ2-7; possibly TRBD1 for D (5 bases). V lost 0 bases and J 7 bases, leaving 10 bases between the germline ends. Germline V gene data show CDR1 as SGHTA and CDR2 as FQGTGA. The CDR3 consists of 13 residues. This chain's CDR3 is CASSLTQGREQYF. Here the CDR3 DNA reads TGTGCCAGCAGCTTAACCCAGGGTCGGGAGCAGTACTTC.